This TCR beta chain was sequenced during a study of cytomegalovirus exposure and HLA in healthy donors. This clone has more than one count but fewer than ten. Antigen unknown. Study findings and constraints: There were some V segments, including TRBV6-2 and TRBV6-3, excluded as indistinguishable. In a later analysis, approximately 15,000 TCR beta sequences were associated with HLA alleles at 0.05 false discovery rate.

V shed 6 bases and J 6 bases; nucleotides not matched to a gene: 6. Germline V gives CDR1 SGHTA, CDR2 FQGNSA. This CDR3 spans 13 amino acids. The PCR had 60 Vbeta and 13 Jbeta primers. Assay: immunoSEQ multiplex PCR; the TCRdb copy retains only in-frame clones and omits some. Altogether around 140,000 clones are present, about 79% being singletons, with the ten largest covering over 2.5%. The sample consisted of PBMCs. The chain combines TRBV7-2 with TRBJ1-1; 8 bases map to TRBD1. The TCR sequence derives from a male donor in good health and CMV-seronegative. The CDR3 nucleotides read TGTGCCAGCAGAGGACAGGGAGAGGCTGAAGCTTTCTTT. As protein: CASRGQGEAEAFF.